This record concerns one T cell receptor (beta chain) sequence. Its antigen is not known. The data were obtained in a study of T cell repertoires in cytomegalovirus infection. The wider study: Signatures in public TCR beta sequences pointed to both CMV infection and matching HLA type. General study results and limits: The study found HLA-C-restricted CMV-specific TCR beta clonotypes dominating the ex vivo response.

TCRdb passed the reads through MiXCR, listing each CDR3 protein once. Of roughly 190,000 distinct CDR3 sequences listed, roughly 9% are singletons. The CDR3 has 11 amino acids. CDR1 DFQATT and CDR2 SNEGSKA come from the germline V gene (reference sequence). Trimming shortened V by 5 bases and J by 5 bases, and 9 bases separated the two germline ends. V gene TRBV20-1 combines with J gene TRBJ1-1; no clear D. The sequence derives from a human donor in good health (CMV status not recorded). Some clones in this sample may be carry-over from other donors' samples. What was sequenced was PBMCs. CDR3 in DNA: TGCAGTGCTTCCCGGGAGACTGAAGCTTTCTTT. Amino acid sequence: CSASRETEAFF.